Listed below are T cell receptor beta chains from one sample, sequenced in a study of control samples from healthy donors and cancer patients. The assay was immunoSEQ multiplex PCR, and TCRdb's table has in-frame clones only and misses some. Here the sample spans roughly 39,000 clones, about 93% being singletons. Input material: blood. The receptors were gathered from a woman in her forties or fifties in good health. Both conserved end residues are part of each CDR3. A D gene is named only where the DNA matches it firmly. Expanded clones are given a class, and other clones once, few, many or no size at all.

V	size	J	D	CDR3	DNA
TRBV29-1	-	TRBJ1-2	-	CSVQTAQILNGYTF	TGCAGCGTTCAGACAGCCCAGATCCTGAATGGCTACACCTTC
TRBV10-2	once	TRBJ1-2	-	CASSESRQVEYGYTF	TGCGCCAGCAGTGAGTCTCGGCAGGTGGAATATGGCTACACCTTC
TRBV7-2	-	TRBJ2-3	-	CASSFRGDGTDTQYF	TGTGCCAGCAGTTTTCGCGGGGATGGCACAGATACGCAGTATTTT
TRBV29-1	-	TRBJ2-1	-	CSVARGTYNEQFF	TGCAGCGTTGCCAGGGGAACCTACAATGAGCAGTTCTTC
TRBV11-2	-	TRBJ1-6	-	CASSWGAPPLHF	TGTGCCAGCAGCTGGGGCGCCCCGCCCCTCCACTTT
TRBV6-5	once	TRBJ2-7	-	CASSPDIGLYEQYF	TGTGCCAGCAGTCCGGACATCGGCCTATACGAGCAGTACTTC
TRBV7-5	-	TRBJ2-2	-	CVRRSHRGPAYTGELFF	TGTGTCAGAAGATCTCACAGGGGGCCGGCCTACACCGGGGAGCTGTTTTTT
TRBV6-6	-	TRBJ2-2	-	CASTNFDAGELFF	TGTGCCAGCACCAACTTTGACGCCGGGGAGCTGTTTTTT
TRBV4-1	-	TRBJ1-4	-	CASSQSGPINEKLFF	TGCGCCAGCAGTCAATCGGGACCGATTAATGAAAAACTGTTTTTT
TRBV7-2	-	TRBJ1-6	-	CASSLTSPRDSPLHF	TGTGCCAGCAGCCTCACGTCCCCCCGCGATTCACCCCTCCACTTT
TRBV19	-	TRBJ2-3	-	CASSPEALGGLWDTQYF	TGTGCCAGTAGTCCCGAGGCTTTGGGGGGACTTTGGGATACGCAGTATTTT
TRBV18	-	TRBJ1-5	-	CASSPGGRNQPQHF	TGTGCCAGCTCACCAGGGGGCAGGAATCAGCCCCAGCATTTT
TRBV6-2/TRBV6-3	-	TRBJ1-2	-	CASNPRDGPTNYGYTF	TGTGCCAGCAACCCTAGGGACGGCCCAACTAACTATGGCTACACCTTC
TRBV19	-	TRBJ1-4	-	CASSIQVDEKLFF	TGTGCCAGTAGTATCCAGGTTGACGAAAAACTGTTTTTT
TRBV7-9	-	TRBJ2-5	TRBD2	CASSFVGGDQETQYF	TGTGCCAGCAGCTTCGTCGGGGGGGACCAAGAGACCCAGTACTTC
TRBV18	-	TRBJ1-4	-	CASSPGRTNEKLFF	TGTGCCAGCTCACCCGGACGTACTAATGAAAAACTGTTTTTT
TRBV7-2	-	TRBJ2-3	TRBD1	CASSSRTGPDTQYF	TGTGCCAGCAGCTCAAGGACAGGGCCAGATACGCAGTATTTT
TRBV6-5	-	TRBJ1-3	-	CASSYSGGAGRNTIYF	TGTGCCAGCAGTTACTCGGGAGGGGCAGGACGAAACACCATATATTTT
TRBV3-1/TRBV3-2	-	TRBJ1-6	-	CASSQGTENSPLHF	TGTGCCAGCAGCCAAGGGACAGAGAATTCACCCCTCCACTTT
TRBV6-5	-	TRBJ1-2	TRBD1	CASSRGVDDTF	TGTGCCAGCAGCAGGGGGGTTGATGACACCTTC
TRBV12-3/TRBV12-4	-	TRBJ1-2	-	CASSLAAYGYTF	TGTGCCAGCAGTTTAGCGGCCTATGGCTACACCTTC
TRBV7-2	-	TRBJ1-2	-	CASSLVASGGGYGYTF	TGTGCCAGCAGCTTAGTTGCGTCCGGGGGAGGTTATGGCTACACCTTC
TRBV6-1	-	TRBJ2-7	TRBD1	CASSEWAGGAYEQYF	TGTGCCAGCAGTGAATGGGCAGGGGGCGCGTACGAGCAGTACTTC
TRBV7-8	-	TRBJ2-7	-	CASSPVRQVTYEQYF	TGTGCCAGCAGCCCTGTTAGGCAGGTGACCTACGAGCAGTACTTC
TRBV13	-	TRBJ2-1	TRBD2	CASSLSRLAGVHEQFF	TGTGCCAGCAGCTTATCTCGTCTAGCGGGAGTCCATGAGCAGTTCTTC
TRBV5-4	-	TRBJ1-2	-	CASSFSLVSPGRYGYTF	TGTGCCAGCAGCTTTTCTCTCGTCTCACCCGGACGCTATGGCTACACCTTC
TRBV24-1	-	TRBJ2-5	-	CATSDPRGNLSIGTQYF	TGTGCCACCAGTGACCCAAGGGGGAATCTTTCCATCGGGACCCAGTACTTC
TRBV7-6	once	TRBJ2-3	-	CASSLGGYGTDTQYF	TGTGCCAGCAGCTTAGGGGGGTATGGCACAGATACGCAGTATTTT
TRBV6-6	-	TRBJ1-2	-	CASSYTGSNYGYTF	TGTGCCAGCAGTTACACAGGATCTAACTATGGCTACACCTTC
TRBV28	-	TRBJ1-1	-	CASSRDGWGTEAFF	TGTGCCAGCAGTAGAGACGGTTGGGGCACTGAAGCTTTCTTT
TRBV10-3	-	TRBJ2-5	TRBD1	CAISGGQGAETQYF	TGTGCCATCAGTGGGGGACAGGGGGCAGAGACCCAGTACTTC
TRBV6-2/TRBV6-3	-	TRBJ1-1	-	CASSYLPGTEAFF	TGTGCCAGCAGTTACCTCCCAGGGACCGAAGCTTTCTTT
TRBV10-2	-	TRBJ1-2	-	CASSKSIITGGGYTF	TGCGCCAGCAGTAAGTCGATTATCACCGGAGGGGGCTACACCTTC
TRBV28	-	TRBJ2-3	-	CASHSFSGAPSTDTQYF	TGTGCCAGCCATTCCTTCTCGGGTGCCCCTAGCACAGATACGCAGTATTTT
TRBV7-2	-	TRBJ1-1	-	CASSLYEKAFF	TGTGCCAGCAGCTTATATGAAAAAGCTTTCTTT
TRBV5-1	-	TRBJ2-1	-	CASSPGQSYNEQFF	TGCGCCAGCAGCCCGGGACAATCCTACAATGAGCAGTTCTTC
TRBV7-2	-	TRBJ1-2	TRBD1	CASSSQQGADGYTF	TGTGCCAGCAGCTCCCAGCAGGGGGCAGATGGCTACACCTTC